Sequencing of this TCR beta chain was carried out in a study of tissue T cells after allogeneic stem cell transplantation. Study overall: Enrolled prospectively were adult allogeneic hematopoietic cell transplant recipients whose graft-versus-host disease was steroid-refractory.

Study outcomes and limitations: The study did not identify alloreactive or antigen-specific tissue TCRs, and some clones might be persisting host cells.

The repertoire was sequenced with immunoSEQ multiplex PCR; TCRdb's copy has only in-frame clones and lacks some. The sample contains 42,000 or so clones, roughly 92% of which appear only once. With regard to this clone: Its antigen is not known.

V was shortened by 2 bases and J by 3 bases, with 13 bases between the two germline ends. CDR1 is SGHDN and CDR2 is FVKESK in the germline V gene. The CDR3 is 16 residues long. J is TRBJ2-2 and V is TRBV14; maybe TRBD1 (6 bases). This specimen consisted of blood, obtained before transplantation. This clonotype originated in a woman aged 35-70 years who later had graft-versus-host disease after an allogeneic stem cell transplant. The chain's CDR3 is CASSQIQGWDTGELFF. The CDR3 nucleotides are TGTGCCAGCAGCCAAATACAGGGTTGGGACACCGGGGAGCTGTTTTTT.